A single sample gave rise to the 8 T cell receptor beta chains below, sequenced in a study of cytomegalovirus exposure and HLA in healthy donors. PCR used 60 Vbeta primers and 13 Jbeta primers. Data came from immunoSEQ multiplex PCR; TCRdb stores just in-frame clones and leaves some out. The sample has about 260,000 clones, just under 85% seen once. What was sequenced was PBMCs. Receptors were obtained from a woman in her thirties or forties in good health and CMV-seropositive.

The V call is TRBV2, the J call TRBJ2-4; D unresolved. The CDR3 extends over 17 amino acids. CDR1 and CDR2 (germline): SNHLY, FYNNEI. Trimming stripped 6 bases from V and 2 bases from J, with 20 bases between. Here the CDR3 reads CASSPGAHIDTKNIQYF. CDR3 nucleotide sequence: TGTGCCAGCAGCCCCGGAGCCCACATAGATACCAAAAACATTCAGTACTTC.

The chain has TRBV28 and TRBJ1-2; D possibly corresponds to TRBD1 (6 bases). Trimming shortened V by 2 bases and J by 4 bases, and 20 bases separated the two germline ends. Germline CDR1 reads MDHEN; CDR2 reads SYDVKM. The CDR3 consists of 17 residues. The CDR3 DNA reads as TGTGCCAGCAGTTTAGGGGTCGCGGGGGCAATACTCTATGGCTACACCTTC. Protein product: CASSLGVAGAILYGYTF.

Only one count was recorded for this clone. The chain employs TRBV7-2 and TRBJ2-3; 7 bases agree with TRBD2. The ends lost 5 bases at V and 5 bases at J; junction bases unmatched: 13. Germline CDR1 SGHTA, CDR2 FQGNSA. This CDR3 is 16 amino acids long. The CDR3 reads CASSVMTSSNRDTQYF. CDR3 bases: TGTGCCAGCAGCGTTATGACTAGCTCGAATAGAGATACGCAGTATTTT.

The V gene is TRBV6-5, the J gene TRBJ2-3; D gene unclear. The V gene lost 0 bases and the J gene lost 2 bases, with 9 bases spanning the gap. There are 15 residues in the CDR3. The V gene's germline CDR1 is MNHEY and CDR2 SVGAGI. Here the CDR3 reads CASSYSQTVTDTQYF. In DNA form, the CDR3 reads TGTGCCAGCAGTTACTCACAAACCGTCACAGATACGCAGTATTTT.

This sequence joins TRBV9 and TRBJ2-7; 10 bases map to TRBD1. Germline trimming cut 2 bases from V and 5 bases from J; bases unmatched to any gene: 4. Germline V gene data show CDR1 as SGDLS and CDR2 as YYNGEE. The CDR3 extends over 14 amino acids. CDR3 coding DNA: TGTGCCAGCAGCGTCGGGACAGGGGTTAACGAGCAGTACTTC. This sequence encodes CASSVGTGVNEQYF.

V is TRBV5-4 and J is TRBJ2-3; D might be TRBD1 (7 bases). V was shortened by 6 bases and J by 5 bases, with 16 bases between the two germline ends. Germline V CDR1 and CDR2: SGHNT, YYREEE (reference sequence). The CDR3 has 14 residues. CDR3 residues: CASNSGGPKDTQYF. The CDR3 coding sequence is TGTGCCAGCAACTCAGGGGGGCCCAAAGATACGCAGTATTTT.

The chain employs TRBV15 and TRBJ2-3, with a weak D call TRBD2 (5 bases). Germline CDR1 and CDR2: LNHNV and YYDKDF (reference sequence). V dropped 0 bases and J dropped 6 bases, with 7 bases sitting between them. CDR3 length equals 13 residues. CDR3: CATSRDRGDTQYF. CDR3 bases: TGTGCCACCAGCAGAGATCGCGGGGATACGCAGTATTTT. Complete variable domain (other parts from reference TRBV15 and TRBJ2-3): DAMVIQNPRYQVTQFGKPVTLSCSQTLNHNVMYWYQQKSSQAPKLLFHYYDKDFNNEADTPDNFQSRRPNTSFCFLDIRSPGLGDTAMYLCATSRDRGDTQYFGPGTRLTVL.

The chain combines TRBV5-4 with TRBJ2-2, with 14 bases that match TRBD2. The CDR3 contains 19 residues. V shed 3 bases, J shed 4 bases, and the junction held 11 bases outside the gene matches. CDR1 and CDR2 (germline): SGHNT, YYREEE (reference sequence). Here the CDR3 reads CASSSGTGTSGSRTGELFF. Here the CDR3 DNA reads TGTGCCAGCAGCTCGGGGACCGGGACTAGCGGGAGTCGCACCGGGGAGCTGTTTTTT.